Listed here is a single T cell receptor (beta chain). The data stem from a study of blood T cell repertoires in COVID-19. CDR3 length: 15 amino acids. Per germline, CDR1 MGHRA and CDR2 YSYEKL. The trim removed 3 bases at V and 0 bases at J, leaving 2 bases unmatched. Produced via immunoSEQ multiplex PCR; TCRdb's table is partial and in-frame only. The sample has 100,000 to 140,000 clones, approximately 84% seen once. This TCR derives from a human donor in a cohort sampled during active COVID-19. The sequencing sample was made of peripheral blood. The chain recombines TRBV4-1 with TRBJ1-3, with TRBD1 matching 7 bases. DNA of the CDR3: TGCGCCAGCAGCCAGGACAGGTTCTCTGGAAACACCATATATTTT. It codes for CASSQDRFSGNTIYF.